This T cell receptor (beta chain) was sequenced in a study of TIL therapy for anti-PD-1-resistant metastatic lung cancer. On the study more broadly: Tumors were harvested before any PD-1/PD-L1 blockade. Patients had a median age of around 54 years (range roughly 35-85). Most patients had lung adenocarcinoma; a few tumors were EGFR-mutant, two ALK-rearranged; half smoked currently or formerly. Tumors carried a median 1.5 non-synonymous mutations per megabase.

Time point of the sample: pre-treatment sample, taken before nivolumab and TIL therapy. The CDR3 spans 15 residues. CDR1 and CDR2 from the germline V gene are KGHDR and SFDVKD. The V and J ends lost 8 bases and 7 bases, in that order; junction bases with no gene match: 7. The immunoSEQ assay was v3. Sequenced by immunoSEQ multiplex PCR; TCRdb stores in-frame clones only, minus some. This table holds under 20,000 clones, about 75% found once. The chain is built from TRBV24-1 and TRBJ2-1; 13 nucleotides line up with TRBD2. The TCR was taken from a person aged 25-80 years with non-small cell lung cancer. The sequences come from blood, collected at baseline. CDR3 DNA: TGTGCCACCACAGGACTAGCGGGAGAAACAAATGAGCAGTTCTTC. Its translation is CATTGLAGETNEQFF.